The source of this T cell receptor (beta chain) is a study of blood T cells in healthy people across ages. General study findings and limits: Long-lived donors carried more naive CD4+ cells and greater diversity than aged donors. Any conclusive comparison of naive versus antigen-experienced cells was prevented by using unsorted PBMCs. The diversity estimates, figures obtained from one million T cells, were considered underestimates.

Comments on this clonotype: Its antigen remains unidentified.

Next came a second PCR, run for about 6 to 11 cycles, which used a sample-barcoded 5' primer along with a J-beta primer mix. TCRdb recomputed calls from the 5' RACE reads with MiXCR, one row per CDR3 protein. The table has approximately 810,000 distinct CDR3 sequences, 30% to 45% seen once; the top ten hold 10% to 15%. CDR3 length: 16 amino acids. With 3 bases removed from V and 0 bases from J, the gap between germline ends came to 12 bases. Per individual sample, total RNA of at least 5 micrograms was extracted. The V gene is TRBV12-3 or TRBV12-4, the J gene TRBJ2-1; D could derive from TRBD1 or TRBD2 (5 bases each). Sequencing was done on a sample of blood. This receptor was identified in a man younger than 35 in good health. CDR3 region: CASSFHGTSSYNEQFF. DNA of the CDR3: TGTGCCAGCAGTTTCCACGGGACCAGCTCCTACAATGAGCAGTTCTTC.